The T cell receptor (beta chain) described here comes from a study of T cells in tumors after PD-1 blockade. The wider study: Some patients also took daily vismodegib 150 mg during anti-PD-1 treatment. Peripheral blood samples averaged approximately 35,000 unique clonotypes and more than 90,000 templates.

The study's findings and limits: Peripheral recruitment is suggested, as some novel exhausted tumor clones were in pre-treatment blood.

TCRdb keeps only in-frame clones here, not all; method: immunoSEQ multiplex PCR. The sample has about 21,000 clones, more than 65% seen once. This CDR3 contains 14 residues. CDR1 and CDR2 from the germline V gene are MNHEY and SVGAGI. With V trimmed by 5 bases and J by 5 bases, 6 bases remained unmatched. Remarks on this clone: Its matching antigen is unknown.

Source: PBMCs, taken after anti-PD-1 therapy. This clonotype was obtained from a human donor with advanced basal cell or squamous cell carcinoma (not recorded which). The V call is TRBV6-5, the J call TRBJ2-1; 7 bases are shared with TRBD1. CDR3 sequence: CASSLQGMNNEQFF. CDR3 sequence (DNA): TGTGCCAGCAGTCTACAGGGGATGAACAATGAGCAGTTCTTC.